This TCR beta chain was identified in a study of tumor-infiltrating lymphocytes in localized non-small cell lung cancer. Across the whole study: The cohort mixed smokers and never-smokers, several histologies, and some post-neoadjuvant-chemotherapy samples. Study results and limitations: Different pieces of the same tissue went to different assays, confounding technical variation with intratumor heterogeneity. TCRbeta sequencing showed higher T cell infiltration in tumors than uninvolved lung. Only some patients had TCR sequencing, depending on available tissue.

Clones were sequenced by immunoSEQ multiplex PCR, and TCRdb holds only the in-frame ones, with some missing. The table lists about 9,300 clones, about 77% of them singletons. After removal of 4 bases from V and 0 bases from J, the junction contained 6 bases not matched to a gene. The V gene's germline CDR1 is WSHSY and CDR2 SAAADI. This CDR3 has 18 amino acids. This clone is medium-sized by share. What it binds is not known. The sequence derives from a human donor with non-small cell lung cancer. Sequencing used uninvolved lung tissue not adjacent to the tumor. The chain employs TRBV10-2 and TRBJ1-6; 10 nucleotides line up with TRBD1. The CDR3 DNA sequence: TGCGCCAGCAGTGGGGGGACAGGGGCAAGCTCCTATAATTCACCCCTCCACTTT. Its translation is CASSGGTGASSYNSPLHF.